This is a list of T cell receptor beta chains from one sample in a study of Ad26.COV2.S vaccination and SARS-CoV-2 variants. Produced via immunoSEQ multiplex PCR; TCRdb's table is partial and in-frame only. Among about 350,000 clones listed, approximately 90% were seen once. Sequencing used peripheral blood, obtained in a trial of Ad26.COV2.S vaccine versus placebo. These receptors all stem from a person between 18 and 65 years old who received the Ad26.COV2.S COVID-19 vaccine or a placebo. Both conserved end residues are part of each CDR3. D genes are given only for firm matches. Only some rows state a clone size, as once, few, many or a class for expanded clones.

J gene: TRBJ1-5
D gene: NA
CDR3 length: 13
clone size: NA
V gene: TRBV19
CDR3 DNA: TGTGCCAGTAGCCCGGTGGGCAATCAGCCCCAGCATTTT
CDR3 protein: CASSPVGNQPQHF

J gene: TRBJ1-5
D gene: NA
CDR3 length: 15
clone size: NA
V gene: TRBV5-1
CDR3 DNA: TGCGCCAGCAGCCTGGAAGGACACTTAAATCAGCCCCAGCATTTT
CDR3 protein: CASSLEGHLNQPQHF

J gene: TRBJ2-7
D gene: NA
CDR3 length: 14
clone size: NA
V gene: TRBV15
CDR3 DNA: TGTGCCACCAGCAGAGGTGGCAGTATCTACGAGCAGTACTTC
CDR3 protein: CATSRGGSIYEQYF

J gene: TRBJ1-6
D gene: NA
CDR3 length: 15
clone size: NA
V gene: TRBV5-8
CDR3 DNA: TGTGCCAGCAGCTTGTTTCGGACAGCCAATTCACCCCTCCACTTT
CDR3 protein: CASSLFRTANSPLHF

J gene: TRBJ1-1
D gene: NA
CDR3 length: 12
clone size: NA
V gene: TRBV2
CDR3 DNA: TGTGCCAGCAGTGACCGGACACTCGGGGCTTTCTTT
CDR3 protein: CASSDRTLGAFF

J gene: TRBJ2-1
D gene: TRBD2
CDR3 length: 17
clone size: NA
V gene: TRBV20-1
CDR3 DNA: TGCAGTGCTAGTGGGGACCCGGGACTAGCGGACTACAATGAGCAGTTCTTC
CDR3 protein: CSASGDPGLADYNEQFF

J gene: TRBJ1-2
D gene: TRBD1
CDR3 length: 14
clone size: NA
V gene: TRBV6-5
CDR3 DNA: TGTGCCAGCAGGAACAGGGGGGTTATCTATGGCTACACCTTC
CDR3 protein: CASRNRGVIYGYTF

J gene: TRBJ2-1
D gene: NA
CDR3 length: 13
clone size: few
V gene: TRBV2
CDR3 DNA: TGTGCCAGCAGTATGGGACAAAACAATGAGCAGTTCTTC
CDR3 protein: CASSMGQNNEQFF

J gene: TRBJ2-5
D gene: NA
CDR3 length: 14
clone size: once
V gene: TRBV7-9
CDR3 DNA: TGTGCCAGCAGCTTAGTGTCCGGCCGGGAGACCCAGTACTTC
CDR3 protein: CASSLVSGRETQYF

J gene: TRBJ2-7
D gene: NA
CDR3 length: 14
clone size: NA
V gene: TRBV27
CDR3 DNA: TGTGCCAGCAGTAAACAGGGAAATCCCTACGAGCAGTACTTC
CDR3 protein: CASSKQGNPYEQYF

J gene: TRBJ2-7
D gene: NA
CDR3 length: 15
clone size: few
V gene: TRBV10-2
CDR3 DNA: TGCGCCAGCAGTGGAATAGCAGGGCCCAAATACGAGCAGTACTTC
CDR3 protein: CASSGIAGPKYEQYF

J gene: TRBJ2-3
D gene: NA
CDR3 length: 11
clone size: NA
V gene: TRBV6-1
CDR3 DNA: TGTGCCAGCAGTGACCAAGATACGCAGTATTTT
CDR3 protein: CASSDQDTQYF

J gene: TRBJ1-5
D gene: NA
CDR3 length: 15
clone size: NA
V gene: TRBV2
CDR3 DNA: TGTGCCAGCAGTGAAGCAAGGGGGAGCAATCAGCCCCAGCATTTT
CDR3 protein: CASSEARGSNQPQHF

J gene: TRBJ1-5
D gene: NA
CDR3 length: 17
clone size: NA
V gene: TRBV5-8
CDR3 DNA: TGTGCCAGCGACCGTGGAGGATACGGGGTGAGCAATCAGCCCCAGCATTTT
CDR3 protein: CASDRGGYGVSNQPQHF

J gene: TRBJ2-2
D gene: NA
CDR3 length: 17
clone size: NA
V gene: TRBV18
CDR3 DNA: TGTGCCAGCTCACCACCGTTCGCTGGGCCGGGCACCGGGGAGCTGTTTTTT
CDR3 protein: CASSPPFAGPGTGELFF

J gene: TRBJ1-2
D gene: TRBD1
CDR3 length: 15
clone size: once
V gene: TRBV19
CDR3 DNA: TGTGCCAGTGGAACCTGGACAGGGATGGGCTATGGCTACACCTTC
CDR3 protein: CASGTWTGMGYGYTF

J gene: TRBJ2-5
D gene: NA
CDR3 length: 13
clone size: NA
V gene: TRBV4-3
CDR3 DNA: TGCGCCAGCAGCCAGGCTAGGGGCGAGACCCAGTACTTC
CDR3 protein: CASSQARGETQYF

J gene: TRBJ2-4
D gene: TRBD2
CDR3 length: 18
clone size: NA
V gene: TRBV4-1
CDR3 DNA: TGCGCCAGCAGCCAAGATCGGGGGACTAGCGGGTCACCCACCATTCAGTACTTC
CDR3 protein: CASSQDRGTSGSPTIQYF

J gene: TRBJ2-5
D gene: NA
CDR3 length: 16
clone size: NA
V gene: TRBV5-4
CDR3 DNA: TGTGCCAGCACCCTTGGGGGGCCGGGGAGGATCGAGACCCAGTACTTC
CDR3 protein: CASTLGGPGRIETQYF

J gene: TRBJ1-2
D gene: TRBD1
CDR3 length: 15
clone size: NA
V gene: TRBV4-1
CDR3 DNA: TGCGCCAGCAGCCAAGGGACAGGGGCTTCGGATGGCTACACCTTC
CDR3 protein: CASSQGTGASDGYTF

J gene: TRBJ1-1
D gene: TRBD1
CDR3 length: 14
clone size: NA
V gene: TRBV7-2
CDR3 DNA: TGTGCCAGCAGCCTGGGACAGGAGAACACTGAAGCTTTCTTT
CDR3 protein: CASSLGQENTEAFF

J gene: TRBJ1-2
D gene: NA
CDR3 length: 15
clone size: once
V gene: TRBV19
CDR3 DNA: TGTGCCAGTAGTATATCAGGGACCGGGAACTATGGCTACACCTTC
CDR3 protein: CASSISGTGNYGYTF

J gene: TRBJ2-5
D gene: NA
CDR3 length: 15
clone size: NA
V gene: TRBV11-2
CDR3 DNA: TGTGCCAGCAGCTTAGAAGGGACAAGGCTAGGTACCCAGTACTTC
CDR3 protein: CASSLEGTRLGTQYF

J gene: TRBJ2-1
D gene: NA
CDR3 length: 15
clone size: NA
V gene: TRBV5-1
CDR3 DNA: TGCGCCAGCAGCTGGGGGGCTAGTTACCCCAATGAGCAGTTCTTC
CDR3 protein: CASSWGASYPNEQFF